This T cell receptor beta chain came from a study of blood T cells in healthy people across ages. The table lists this clonotype with a few counts. Its antigen is unidentified. Germline CDR1 and CDR2: SGHAT and FQNNGV. With 5 bases removed from V and 2 bases from J, the gap between germline ends came to 35 bases. The CDR3 runs to 22 residues. Through a sample-barcoded 5' primer and a J-beta primer mix, a second PCR was run for roughly 7 to 12 cycles. A single record per CDR3 protein comes from TCRdb applying MiXCR to the 5' RACE reads. Altogether nearly 1 million distinct CDR3 sequences are present, roughly 51% being singletons, with the ten largest covering about a fifth. Study-wide points: PBMCs were not sorted, which prevented a conclusive comparison of naive versus antigen-experienced cells.

The sample was blood. This clonotype was sampled from a woman aged 60-70 years in good health. J is TRBJ2-3 and V is TRBV11-2, with D hard to call. As DNA, the CDR3 is TGTGCCAGCAGCCCTCGTTGGGGTGGGGATGCCAAAATCCCCACGTCCACAGATACGCAGTATTTT. Protein product: CASSPRWGGDAKIPTSTDTQYF.